The 14 T cell receptor beta chains below all came from one sample that was sequenced in a study of blood T cell repertoires in COVID-19. Assay used: immunoSEQ multiplex PCR; TCRdb lists only in-frame clones, some missing. The data show about 110,000 clones, with around 92% seen just once and roughly 4.6% held by the top ten. The source material was peripheral blood. The origin of the receptors is a man aged 35-49 years with active or convalescent COVID-19.

The chain employs TRBV4-3 and TRBJ1-4; 7 nucleotides match TRBD1. With V trimmed by 0 bases and J by 8 bases, 3 bases remained unmatched. The CDR3 spans 14 residues. Germline V gives CDR1 LGHNA, CDR2 YSLEER. This CDR3 reads CASSQDTGEEKLFF. The DNA of the CDR3 is TGCGCCAGCAGCCAAGATACAGGGGAGGAAAAACTGTTTTTT.

V is TRBV3-1 (or the pseudogene TRBV3-2) and J is TRBJ2-5, with 7 bases aligning to TRBD2. V was pared by 4 bases and J by 5 bases, with 10 bases of the junction left unmatched. Germline CDR1 and CDR2: LGHDT and YNNKEL (reference sequence). The CDR3 consists of 15 residues. Written as DNA, the CDR3 is TGTGCCAGCAGCCCCCCCCAGCGGGATTGGGAGACCCAGTACTTC. Encoded protein: CASSPPQRDWETQYF.

V is TRBV6-1 and J is TRBJ2-2; 10 nucleotides align to TRBD1. CDR3 size: 17 residues. Germline trimming cut 3 bases from V and 5 bases from J; bases unmatched to any gene: 9. The V gene's germline CDR1 is MNHNS and CDR2 SASEGT. The CDR3 region is CASSELTTGGRTGELFF. CDR3 DNA sequence: TGTGCCAGCAGTGAGCTAACGACAGGGGGCAGGACCGGGGAGCTGTTTTTT.

The chain uses TRBV3-1 (or the pseudogene TRBV3-2) and TRBJ2-7, with a possible D match to TRBD1 (5 bases). The CDR3 totals 13 residues. CDR1 LGHDT and CDR2 YNNKEL come from the germline V gene (reference sequence). V was trimmed by 2 bases and J by 6 bases, leaving 11 bases between them. This CDR3 is CASSQQGRVEQYF. Here the CDR3 DNA reads TGTGCCAGCAGCCAACAGGGCCGGGTCGAGCAGTACTTC.

The chain uses TRBV7-2 and TRBJ1-2, with 9 nucleotides matching TRBD1. Germline values: CDR1 SGHTA, CDR2 FQGNSA. Germline trimming cut 4 bases from V and 7 bases from J; bases unmatched to any gene: 7. There are 14 residues in the CDR3. Here the CDR3 DNA reads TGTGCCAGCAGCTGGGGACAGGGAGTAGGTGGCTACACCTTC. As protein: CASSWGQGVGGYTF.

This rearrangement joins TRBV18 to TRBJ2-1, with D perhaps TRBD2 (7 bases). From germline, CDR1 is KGHSH and CDR2 LQKENI. Trimming took off 5 bases at V and 3 bases at J, with 20 bases between the two ends. The CDR3 is made up of 17 amino acids. CDR3 sequence reads: CASSSSPGGTNYNEQFF. For the CDR3, the DNA is TGTGCCAGCTCATCTTCCCCCGGGGGGACAAACTACAATGAGCAGTTCTTC. Full variable domain (remainder filled in from reference TRBV18 and TRBJ2-1): NAGVMQNPRHLVRRRGQEARLRCSPMKGHSHVYWYRQLPEEGLKFMVYLQKENIIDESGMPKERFSAEFPKEGPSILRIQQVVRGDSAAYFCASSSSPGGTNYNEQFFGPGTRLTVL.

This sequence joins TRBV18 and TRBJ1-3; D is uncertain. Germline CDR1 is KGHSH and CDR2 is LQKENI. This CDR3 has 19 residues. Trimming removed 0 bases from V and 3 bases from J, with 21 bases in between. As DNA, the CDR3 is TGTGCCAGCTCACCACCCTACCCCGGCACCGACGAGGGTGGAAACACCATATATTTT. Amino acids: CASSPPYPGTDEGGNTIYF.

V and J are TRBV5-4 and TRBJ2-7; 9 bases map to TRBD1. V trimming: 3 bases; J trimming: 7 bases; junction bases outside the gene matches: 11. This CDR3 has 15 amino acids. Germline V gives CDR1 SGHNT, CDR2 YYREEE (reference sequence). The CDR3 sequence: CASSSAGTGRWEQYF. CDR3 coding DNA: TGTGCCAGCAGCTCTGCCGGGACAGGGCGATGGGAGCAGTACTTC.

The V gene is TRBV2, the J gene TRBJ2-7; perhaps TRBD2 as D (5 bases). Germline V lookup: CDR1 SNHLY, CDR2 FYNNEI. V was trimmed by 0 bases and J by 5 bases, leaving 11 bases between them. CDR3 size: 14 residues. CDR3 sequence reads: CASSEALRRDEQYF. Here the CDR3 DNA reads TGTGCCAGCAGTGAAGCGCTAAGGCGGGACGAGCAGTACTTC.

The chain has TRBV10-3 and TRBJ2-5; TRBD1 matches 7 bases. This CDR3 contains 13 residues. Germline trimming cut 10 bases from V and 1 base from J; bases unmatched to any gene: 6. CDR1 ENHRY and CDR2 SYGVKD come from the germline V gene. CDR3 coding DNA: TGTGCCACTACAGGGGCCTTCCAAGAGACCCAGTACTTC. It codes for CATTGAFQETQYF.

The chain links TRBV21-1 to TRBJ2-7; no DNA check was done on the table's D call, TRBD1. TRBV21-1 is noted as a pseudogene. This CDR3 spans 17 amino acids. The CDR3 DNA sequence: TGTGCCAGCAGCAGGCCCTTTCTCAGACAGAGCTCCTACGAGCAGTACTTC. Amino acid sequence: CASSRPFLRQSSYEQYF.

The V gene is TRBV5-1, the J gene TRBJ2-7; 9 nucleotides match TRBD1. The CDR3 is 18 residues long. In germline, CDR1 is SGHRS, CDR2 YFSETQ. V trimming: 7 bases; J trimming: 3 bases; junction bases outside the gene matches: 20. For the CDR3, the DNA is TGCGCCAGCGCTCTTGGGACAGGGCCTGCCGCGGCCTTCTACGAGCAGTACTTC. Translated, it gives CASALGTGPAAAFYEQYF.

This chain uses TRBV9 with TRBJ2-5; 11 bases map to TRBD2. CDR3 length equals 19 residues. J gave up 3 bases and V 0 bases, and 13 bases lay outside the gene matches. Germline V CDR1 and CDR2: SGDLS, YYNGEE. CDR3 protein: CASSVAPILAGGPEETQYF. The CDR3 coding sequence is TGTGCCAGCAGCGTAGCTCCCATTTTAGCGGGAGGGCCTGAAGAGACCCAGTACTTC. The variable domain in full, with the rest retrieved from reference TRBV9 and TRBJ2-5, is DSGVTQTPKHLITATGQRVTLRCSPRSGDLSVYWYQQSLDQGLQFLIQYYNGEERAKGNILERFSAQQFPDLHSELNLSSLELGDSALYFCASSVAPILAGGPEETQYFGPGTRLLVL.

The V call is TRBV27, the J call TRBJ2-1; 12 bases match TRBD2. V lost 1 base and J lost 8; bases outside the gene matches: 6. The CDR3 consists of 16 residues. Germline values: CDR1 MNHEY, CDR2 SMNVEV (reference sequence). The CDR3 nucleotides are TGTGCCAGCAGTTTATTGGGACTAGCGGGCCTCGATGAGCAGTTCTTC. This translates into CASSLLGLAGLDEQFF.